Listed below are T cell receptor beta chains from one sample, sequenced in a study of naive and memory T cell subsets. Each CDR3 protein is one row after TCRdb ran MiXCR on the UMI-ligation and nested PCR reads. The table lists over 100,000 distinct CDR3 sequences, 36% of them singletons. The sequenced material came from central memory CD4+ T cells from blood. The receptors here all came from a human donor in good health. CDR3s include the opening cysteine and the closing phenylalanine or tryptophan. Fields, in order: V gene, J gene, clone size, D gene, CDR3 protein, CDR3 DNA. The D gene is left open where the match is weak. Clone size is given for some rows only: seen once, a few or many times, or a class if the clone is expanded.

>TRBV11-2|TRBJ2-1|.|TRBD2
CASSARLAGGLPSYNEQFF
TGTGCCAGCAGCGCCCGGCTAGCGGGAGGCCTACCCTCCTACAATGAGCAGTTCTTC
>TRBV27|TRBJ2-3|few|TRBD2
CATALAGDRTDTQYF
TGTGCCACCGCGTTAGCGGGGGACCGCACAGATACGCAGTATTTT
>TRBV20-1|TRBJ1-2|.|.
CSAEEKRDGYTF
TGCAGCGCTGAGGAGAAGCGGGATGGCTACACCTTC
>TRBV20-1|TRBJ1-2|few|.
CSARDLGNYGYTF
TGCAGTGCTAGAGACCTAGGGAACTATGGCTACACCTTC
>TRBV7-4|TRBJ2-1|once|TRBD1
CASSLATGLYEQFF
TGCGCCAGCAGCTTAGCGACAGGGTTGTATGAGCAGTTCTTC
>TRBV4-3|TRBJ2-3|few|.
CASSQGSGMADTQYF
TGCGCCAGCAGCCAAGGGAGCGGAATGGCAGATACGCAGTATTTT
>TRBV4-1|TRBJ1-5|.|.
CASSQDGQLNQPQHF
TGCGCCAGCAGCCAAGACGGACAGCTAAATCAGCCCCAGCATTTT
>TRBV20-1|TRBJ2-1|.|.
CSARRGLTTNEQFF
TGCAGTGCTAGGCGGGGGCTAACGACAAATGAGCAGTTCTTC
>TRBV28|TRBJ2-1|few|TRBD1
CASSPSPGQGDNEQFF
TGTGCCAGCAGCCCCTCTCCGGGACAGGGGGACAATGAGCAGTTCTTC
>TRBV20-1|TRBJ2-5|few|TRBD2
CSARAALAGSKRRYQETQYF
TGCAGTGCTAGAGCGGCACTAGCGGGATCTAAACGACGTTACCAAGAGACCCAGTACTTC
>TRBV27|TRBJ2-2|.|.
CASSRGGGVTGELFF
TGTGCCAGCAGCCGCGGAGGGGGAGTTACCGGGGAGCTGTTTTTT
>TRBV7-2|TRBJ2-5|.|.
CASSLDTGWETQYF
TGTGCCAGCAGCTTAGATACGGGATGGGAGACCCAGTACTTC
>TRBV7-7|TRBJ2-1|.|.
CASSPGWGQNNEQFF
TGTGCCAGCAGCCCTGGCTGGGGCCAAAACAATGAGCAGTTCTTC
>TRBV4-3|TRBJ2-5|.|TRBD2
CASSQGAASGSTQYF
TGCGCCAGCAGCCAAGGTGCGGCTAGCGGGAGTACCCAGTACTTC
>TRBV5-6|TRBJ1-2|.|.
CASSFGNRVRANYGYTF
TGTGCCAGCAGCTTTGGGAACAGGGTGAGGGCTAACTATGGCTACACCTTC
>TRBV20-1|TRBJ2-5|many|.
CSANGRWETQYF
TGCAGTGCGAATGGGCGTTGGGAGACCCAGTACTTC